These 8 T cell receptor beta chains came from one sample sequenced in a study of shared clonotypes between healthy human individuals. Profiling relied on immunoSEQ multiplex PCR, and the TCRdb table lists in-frame clones only, not all of them. The data hold under 750,000 clones, with around 77% observed a single time. Sequenced input: memory CD4+ T cells sorted from blood. Subset in this sample: CD45RA-negative fraction. All receptors derive from a woman aged 25 to 39 in good health.

This clone was recorded only once. V gene TRBV5-1 combines with J gene TRBJ1-2, with D tentatively TRBD1 (6 bases). The germline CDR1 and CDR2 sequences are SGHRS and YFSETQ. With 5 bases removed from V and 3 bases from J, the gap between germline ends came to 14 bases. The CDR3 length is 14 residues. The CDR3 sequence is CASSQGQEHYGYTF. The CDR3 DNA follows: TGCGCCAGCAGTCAGGGGCAGGAGCACTATGGCTACACCTTC. Variable domain in full (rest from reference TRBV5-1 and TRBJ1-2): KAGVTQTPRYLIKTRGQQVTLSCSPISGHRSVSWYQQTPGQGLQFLFEYFSETQRNKGNFPGRFSGRQFSNSRSEMNVSTLELGDSALYLCASSQGQEHYGYTFGSGTRLTVV.

V usage is TRBV25-1 and J usage is TRBJ2-2, with D maybe TRBD2 (5 bases). Germline V gene sequence: CDR1 MGHDK, CDR2 SYGVNS. This CDR3 region has 16 residues. With 4 bases removed from V and 4 bases from J, the gap between germline ends came to 16 bases. The CDR3 DNA reads TGTGCCAGCAGTGCCGACTACGCTGAGGGCACCGGGGAGCTGTTTTTT. Protein: CASSADYAEGTGELFF. Looking up the rest from reference TRBV25-1 and TRBJ2-2 gives the full variable domain: EADIYQTPRYLVIGTGKKITLECSQTMGHDKMYWYQQDPGMELHLIHYSYGVNSTEKGDLSSESTVSRIRTEHFPLTLESARPSHTSQYLCASSADYAEGTGELFFGEGSRLTVL.

The chain is built from TRBV6-1 and TRBJ1-4; D is possibly TRBD1 (5 bases). Germline-derived CDR1 and CDR2 are MNHNS and SASEGT. The CDR3 sequence is 14 residues long. Trimming removed 2 bases from V and 7 bases from J, with 11 bases in between. CDR3 nucleotide sequence: TGTGCCAGCAGTGAAAGGGGAGGCGGTGAAAAACTGTTTTTT. The encoded protein is CASSERGGGEKLFF.

With respect to this clone: Germline is not matched at one junction end, which may reflect a read error. This CDR3 is also generated by other DNA sequences in the sample. Here the CDR3 reads CSVVPRQGWNGYTF. CDR3 bases: TGCAGTGTTGTCCCACGACAGGGTTGGAATGGCTACACCTTC. The chain joins TRBV29-1 to TRBJ1-2; 7 positions agree with TRBD1. Per the germline V gene, CDR1 is SQVTM and CDR2 is ANQGSEA. The CDR3 extends over 14 amino acids.

The chain has TRBV28 and TRBJ2-3; maybe TRBD2 (6 bases). V dropped 6 bases and J dropped 1 base, with 17 bases sitting between them. The CDR3 totals 16 residues. Looked up from germline, CDR1 is MDHEN and CDR2 is SYDVKM. The CDR3 here is CASSWGDLHGTDTQYF. The DNA for the CDR3 is TGTGCCAGCAGCTGGGGGGATCTGCACGGCACAGATACGCAGTATTTT.

The V gene is TRBV5-1, the J gene TRBJ2-1, with 11 bases lining up with TRBD2. Losses at the gene ends were 0 bases for V and 5 bases for J; bases not matched to a gene: 4. The CDR3 covers 16 residues. Germline CDR1 reads SGHRS; CDR2 reads YFSETQ. In DNA, the CDR3 is TGCGCCAGCAGCTTGGCCCCGGGACTAGCGGACAATGAGCAGTTCTTC. Translated: CASSLAPGLADNEQFF.

V gene TRBV5-1 combines with J gene TRBJ1-1; no definite D call. The CDR3 extends over 12 amino acids. The V and J ends lost 5 bases and 4 bases respectively, with 9 bases between them. Germline values: CDR1 SGHRS, CDR2 YFSETQ. CDR3 amino acids: CASRSSATEAFF. Here the CDR3 DNA reads TGCGCCAGCAGATCCTCGGCCACTGAAGCTTTCTTT.

The chain is built from TRBV6-1 and TRBJ2-7; D remains ambiguous. The ends were cut back, 2 bases at V and 6 bases at J, with 17 bases in the middle. The CDR3 has 15 residues. Per germline, CDR1 MNHNS and CDR2 SASEGT. CDR3 sequence: CASSERSPGSSEQYF. The CDR3 DNA reads TGTGCCAGCAGTGAAAGGTCTCCCGGTTCGAGCGAGCAGTACTTC.